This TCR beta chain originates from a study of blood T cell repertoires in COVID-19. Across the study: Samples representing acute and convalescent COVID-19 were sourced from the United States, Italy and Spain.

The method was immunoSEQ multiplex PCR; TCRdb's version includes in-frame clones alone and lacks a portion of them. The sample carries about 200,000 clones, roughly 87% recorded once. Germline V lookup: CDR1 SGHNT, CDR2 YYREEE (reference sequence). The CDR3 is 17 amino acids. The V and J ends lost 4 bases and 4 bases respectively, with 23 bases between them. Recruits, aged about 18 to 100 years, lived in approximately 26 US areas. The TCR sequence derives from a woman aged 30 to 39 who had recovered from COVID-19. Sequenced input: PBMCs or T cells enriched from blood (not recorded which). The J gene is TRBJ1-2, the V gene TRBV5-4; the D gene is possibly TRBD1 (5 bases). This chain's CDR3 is CASSDLGRDGPLYGYTF. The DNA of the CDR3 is TGTGCCAGCAGCGACCTGGGGAGGGACGGGCCGCTCTATGGCTACACCTTC.